Below, 12 T cell receptor beta chains from the same sample are listed, as sequenced in a study of T cells in Graves' hyperthyroidism and ophthalmopathy. TCR beta CDR3 regions were amplified from RNA. Primed by the HTBI set, a first-round RT-PCR was run on the TCR CDR3. TCRdb reprocessed the multiplex PCR reads with MiXCR, giving one entry per CDR3 protein. Found here are 150,000 or so distinct CDR3 sequences, less than 25% of them singletons; the top ten hold around two thirds. Sequencing input: blood. Every receptor here comes from a woman in her forties or fifties with Graves' hyperthyroidism that later progressed to Graves' ophthalmopathy.

This clonotype was found many times. The chain recombines TRBV28 with TRBJ1-5; a weak D match, TRBD1 (6 bases). Trimming pared 6 bases from V and 4 bases from J, leaving 16 bases between. Germline values: CDR1 MDHEN, CDR2 SYDVKM. The CDR3 consists of 15 residues. The CDR3 sequence: CASSRRWQGNQPQHF. CDR3 nucleotides: TGTGCCAGCAGCCGGAGGTGGCAGGGGAATCAGCCCCAGCATTTT.

J is TRBJ2-6 and V is TRBV7-8; D may be TRBD1 (5 bases). Germline CDR1 SGHVS, CDR2 FQNEAQ. V lost 3 bases and J 2 bases, leaving 14 bases between the germline ends. This CDR3 has 17 residues. The CDR3 spells CASSFNRQAPGANVLTF. The CDR3 DNA reads as TGTGCCAGCAGCTTCAACAGGCAGGCCCCTGGGGCCAACGTCCTGACTTTC.

The chain joins TRBV5-1 to TRBJ2-1; perhaps TRBD1 as D (5 bases). Trimming shortened V by 4 bases and J by 3 bases, and 14 bases separated the two germline ends. Germline V CDR1 and CDR2: SGHRS, YFSETQ. The CDR3 is 15 amino acids. Here the CDR3 reads CASSLQGAGYNEQFF. In nucleotides, the CDR3 is TGCGCCAGCAGCCTCCAGGGTGCCGGCTACAATGAGCAGTTCTTC.

This clonotype was recorded at least ten times. The gene calls are TRBV5-6 and TRBJ2-1; D gene uncertain. The CDR3 contains 15 residues. Germline loops: CDR1 SGHDT, CDR2 YYEEEE. The V gene lost 2 bases and the J gene lost 6 bases, with 15 bases spanning the gap. This CDR3 is CASSFDTIKSNEQFF. The CDR3 DNA sequence: TGTGCCAGCAGCTTCGACACCATCAAAAGCAATGAGCAGTTCTTC.

Ten or more counts support this clonotype. The J gene is TRBJ2-1, the V gene TRBV20-1; 10 positions match TRBD2. The V and J ends lost 7 bases and 3 bases, in that order; junction bases with no gene match: 9. The CDR3 loop spans 15 amino acids. Germline V gene lookup returns CDR1 DFQATT and CDR2 SNEGSKA (reference sequence). CDR3 bases: TGCAGTGGCAGACTAGCGGGTATTTTCTACAATGAGCAGTTCTTC. This codes for CSGRLAGIFYNEQFF.

The rearrangement uses TRBV28 and TRBJ2-5, with 9 bases matching TRBD2. The CDR3 covers 18 residues. V lost 4 bases, J lost 7 bases, and 19 bases stayed unmatched. CDR1 is MDHEN, CDR2 SYDVKM, per germline. CDR3 in DNA: TGTGCCAGCAGTTCCCACCAATCAGCGGGAGGACCCCTAGGGACCCAGTACTTC. Translating it yields CASSSHQSAGGPLGTQYF.

This clonotype was seen repeatedly, ten times or more. The chain is built from TRBV11-2 and TRBJ1-6, with D possibly matching TRBD1 (6 bases). Germline V gives CDR1 SGHAT, CDR2 FQNNGV. This CDR3 is 14 amino acids long. V was shortened by 2 bases and J by 7 bases, with 9 bases between the two germline ends. CDR3 sequence: CASSLFRGNSPLHF. CDR3 nucleotides: TGTGCCAGCAGCTTATTCAGGGGCAATTCACCCCTCCACTTT.

Concerning this clonotype itself: This may arise from a read error, as a much more abundant clone is one base away. J is TRBJ2-5 and V is TRBV3-1, with TRBD2 matching 14 bases. With 5 bases clipped from V and 4 bases from J, the junction kept 6 bases outside the gene matches. The germline V gene encodes CDR1 LGHDT and CDR2 YNNKEL (reference sequence). CDR3 length equals 16 residues. CDR3 DNA: TGTGCCAGCAGCTCTTTCGGACTAGCGGGGGGAGAGACCCAGTACTTC. It translates to CASSSFGLAGGETQYF.

This clonotype was observed a few times. V gene TRBV28 combines with J gene TRBJ2-5; D is ambiguous. The ends were cut back, 6 bases at V and 1 base at J, with 21 bases in the middle. Germline CDR1 is MDHEN and CDR2 is SYDVKM. This CDR3 has 17 amino acids. The CDR3 coding sequence is TGTGCCAGCAGCCCCGCCTCTGGTAGGAAGATCCAAGAGACCCAGTACTTC. Translation gives CASSPASGRKIQETQYF.

This clonotype was counted at least ten times. The CDR3 reads CASSSTGSTEAFF. CDR3 nucleotides: TGTGCCAGCAGTTCGACAGGATCCACTGAAGCTTTCTTT. The gene calls are TRBV6-2 or TRBV6-3 and TRBJ1-1; tentatively, D is TRBD1 (6 bases). Per germline, CDR1 MNHEY and CDR2 SVGEGT. The CDR3 loop spans 13 amino acids. V lost 4 bases and J 4 bases, leaving 10 bases between the germline ends.

The chain links TRBV2 to TRBJ2-3, with TRBD2 matching 12 bases. Losses at the gene ends were 2 bases for V and 4 bases for J; bases not matched to a gene: 7. Germline values: CDR1 SNHLY, CDR2 FYNNEI. The CDR3 runs to 17 residues. The CDR3 protein is CASSELSTSGSSDTQYF. The DNA for the CDR3 is TGTGCCAGCAGTGAACTTTCGACTAGCGGGAGTTCAGATACGCAGTATTTT.

This clonotype occurred many times. The chain carries TRBV12-3 or TRBV12-4 and TRBJ1-5; D may be TRBD1 (5 bases). Trimming removed 6 bases at V and 3 bases at J, with 12 bases between. The CDR3 is made up of 14 amino acids. CDR3 sequence (DNA): TGTGCCAGCAGCGAGACAGCTTTCAATCAGCCCCAGCATTTT. Amino acid sequence: CASSETAFNQPQHF.